The clone carrying this T cell receptor (beta chain) was detected only a few times. No antigen is known for it. This sample was taken from a study of response to subunit inactivated influenza vaccine. Study results and caveats: The study's authors posited that every seasonal influenza vaccination enlists few new T cells.

This CDR3 has 13 residues. Per germline, CDR1 DFQATT and CDR2 SNEGSKA (reference sequence). Losses at the gene ends were 6 bases for V and 6 bases for J; bases not matched to a gene: 3. TCRdb passed the RT-PCR reads through MiXCR, listing each CDR3 protein once. The table shows hundreds of thousands of distinct CDR3 sequences, with around 8% occurring only once. This TCR was sampled from a man between 50 and 75 years old who received an inactivated influenza vaccine. The chain recombines TRBV20-1 with TRBJ2-2; the match to TRBD1 covers 11 bases. The starting material was PBMCs from blood, obtained 23 months after vaccination. The CDR3: CSARDRGAGELFF. DNA of the CDR3: TGCAGTGCAAGGGACAGGGGGGCCGGGGAGCTGTTTTTT.